The clone carrying this T cell receptor beta chain came up once. The target antigen is unknown. Sequencing of TCR beta was undertaken in CD8+ and CD4+ T cells derived from blood. It was treatment-naive patients with stable or active relapsing-remitting disease who made up the multiple sclerosis controls. The V gene end was trimmed by 8 bases and the J gene end by 2 bases; junction bases not matched to a gene: 5. From germline, CDR1 is LGHDT and CDR2 YNNKEL (reference sequence). This CDR3 region has 14 residues. RNA totalling roughly 0.45 to 1 ug underwent reverse transcription with random hexamers. Coverage of TCR beta CDR3 amplification by immunoSEQ multiplex PCR extended to 54 Vbeta and 13 Jbeta. TCRdb called the immunoSEQ multiplex PCR reads again in MiXCR, with one record for every CDR3 protein. The table records 190,000 or so distinct CDR3 sequences, nearly 95% of them present only once. These data belong to a study of CD8 T cells in Susac syndrome. Study findings and constraints: Regarding the TCR sequencing and HLA analysis, the study admitted that a relatively small number of individuals were involved.

J is TRBJ2-1 and V is TRBV3-1; TRBD2 aligns across 8 bases. The sample was CD4+ T cells from PBMCs. The TCR sequence derives from a human donor with multiple sclerosis. As DNA, the CDR3 is TGTGCCAGCGGACGAGCGGGGGCCTACAATGAGCAGTTCTTC. It codes for CASGRAGAYNEQFF.